This T cell receptor beta chain was obtained from a study of beta chain features in type 1 diabetes. Across the whole study: No age, gender or cell yield differences were seen between patients and healthy donors.

The table lists this clone with a few counts. Its antigen is undetermined. Other DNA sequences within the sample encode an identical CDR3. Broader study findings: In the patient group, naive, central memory and Treg TCRB repertoires seemed more alike than in the healthy donor group. PCR might preferentially amplify shorter templates, equally in patients and controls. VDJ junctions sequenced from type 1 diabetes patients showed fewer insertions and more deletions.

V was pared by 0 bases and J by 1 base, with 4 bases between. Germline V CDR1 and CDR2: SQVTM, ANQGSEA. The CDR3 sequence is 12 residues long. The investigators reverse transcribed all of the isolated RNA, so they sequenced expressed TCRB transcripts. Sequencing used immunoSEQ multiplex PCR; TCRdb keeps in-frame clones, though not all of them. The table lists nearly 250,000 clones, about 71% of them singletons, with around 0.057% in the top ten. Sample: naive CD4+ T cells from blood. The chain links TRBV29-1 to TRBJ2-7; no clear D. This TCR was recovered from a man aged 25-45 years in good health. CDR3 amino acids: CSVEDGSYEQYF. Written as DNA, the CDR3 is TGCAGCGTTGAAGACGGATCCTACGAGCAGTACTTC.